This TCR beta chain was identified during a study of T cells in Graves' hyperthyroidism and ophthalmopathy. This clonotype was recorded many times. The CDR3 has 16 amino acids. Trimming cost V 3 bases and J 6 bases; bases outside gene matches: 9. Germline V gives CDR1 DFQATT, CDR2 SNEGSKA (reference sequence). RNA transcripts provided the source from which TCR beta CDR3 regions were amplified. With the HTBI primer set, the TCR CDR3 went through a first round of RT-PCR. TCRdb processed the multiplex PCR reads anew with MiXCR; each CDR3 protein has one entry. The sample consists of roughly 360,000 distinct CDR3 sequences, approximately 15% of them appearing once. Investigators excluded patients with uncontrolled infection, other autoimmune disease, pregnancy or lactation. The study based diagnoses on clinical symptoms, serum thyroxine and TRAb, thyroid ultrasound and orbital computed tomography. At first hyperthyroidism diagnosis, before any ophthalmopathy symptoms, the blood sample was collected. The PBMCs studied were ones that came from 8.5 to 10 ml fresh peripheral blood.

The sequencing input was blood. The clonotype originates from a man aged 25-40 years with Graves' hyperthyroidism that later progressed to Graves' ophthalmopathy. The chain links TRBV20-1 to TRBJ2-3; 13 positions match TRBD2. The chain's CDR3 is CSARKGLAGSVDTQYF. CDR3 DNA: TGCAGTGCTAGGAAGGGACTAGCGGGATCTGTGGATACGCAGTATTTT.